This T cell receptor beta chain was identified during a study of shared clonotypes between healthy human individuals. Study results and limitations: Naive subsets typically showed greater estimated richness than memory subsets. It was observed that about 5% of naive CD4 clonotypes were shared across several donors.

Worth noting for this clone: As yet, its antigen is unknown.

Clones were sequenced by immunoSEQ multiplex PCR, and TCRdb holds only the in-frame ones, with some missing. This sample has around 2.5 million clones, with 80% to 95% found just once. The TCR originated in a man aged 18 to 30 in good health. Some clones in this sample may be carry-over from other donors' samples. The sample taken for sequencing was naive CD4+ T cells from PBMCs. Subset described: CD45RA+ positively selected.

The DNA of the CDR3 is TGCGCCAGCAGCTTGGAACTAGCGGGAGGACCAAAGCCTCCTTACGAGCAGTACTTC. Amino acids: CASSLELAGGPKPPYEQYF. The gene calls are TRBV5-1 and TRBJ2-7; TRBD2 aligns across 12 bases. This CDR3 comprises 19 residues. V lost 0 bases to trimming and J lost 4 bases; unmatched junction nucleotides: 14. CDR1 and CDR2 from the germline V gene are SGHRS and YFSETQ.